Reported below is one T cell receptor (beta chain). CDR3 size: 16 residues. Germline-derived CDR1 and CDR2 are LNHDA and SQIVND (reference sequence). Trimming left V 2 bases short and J 0 bases short, with 10 bases between. TCRdb passed the RT-PCR reads through MiXCR, listing each CDR3 protein once. The data show hundreds of thousands of distinct CDR3 sequences, over 12% seen once. The sample consisted of memory CD4+ T cells from blood. The chain links TRBV19 to TRBJ2-2; TRBD2 might be the D (6 bases). This TCR was recovered from a female donor in good health, serving as a healthy control. In nucleotides, the CDR3 is TGTGCCAGTAGTATACTGACGGGGGCGAACACCGGGGAGCTGTTTTTT. Protein sequence: CASSILTGANTGELFF.